This TCR beta chain was recorded in a study of spatial heterogeneity in lung cancer. Unique molecular identifiers tagged every individual TCR cDNA molecule. TCRdb ran MiXCR on the 5' RACE reads and lists one entry per CDR3 protein. The repertoire consists of under 45,000 distinct CDR3 sequences, with roughly 8% occurring once and the leading ten covering 8.5% to 10%. V lost 6 bases to trimming and J lost 0 bases, with 12 bases between them. The CDR3 runs to 15 residues. Germline V lookup: CDR1 SGHTA, CDR2 FQGTGA. The time point here: blood at routine non-recurrence follow-up after resection. Whole RNA from tumor, nontumor lung or frozen PBMC was sequenced unsorted.

The chain carries TRBV7-3 and TRBJ2-1; a possible D gene is TRBD1 (6 bases). The clonotype was recovered from a male donor with early-stage non-small cell lung cancer. The sequenced sample was PBMCs, obtained at follow-up. CDR3 sequence reads: CASSVEQGSYNEQFF. The CDR3 bases are TGTGCCAGCAGTGTTGAACAGGGCTCCTACAATGAGCAGTTCTTC. Using reference TRBV7-3 and TRBJ2-1 for the parts outside the CDR3, the full variable domain is GAGVSQTPSNKVTEKGKYVELRCDPISGHTALYWYRQSLGQGPEFLIYFQGTGAADDSGLPNDRFFAVRPEGSVSTLKIQRTERGDSAVYLCASSVEQGSYNEQFFGPGTRLTVL.